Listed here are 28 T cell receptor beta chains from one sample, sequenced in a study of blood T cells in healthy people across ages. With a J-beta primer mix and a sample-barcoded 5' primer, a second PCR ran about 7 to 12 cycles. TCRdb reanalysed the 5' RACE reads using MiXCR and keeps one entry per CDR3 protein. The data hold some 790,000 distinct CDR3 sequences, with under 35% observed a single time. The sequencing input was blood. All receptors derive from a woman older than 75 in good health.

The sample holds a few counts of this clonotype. Here the CDR3 reads CASMTSRETQYF. The CDR3 DNA sequence: TGTGCCAGCATGACTAGCCGGGAGACCCAGTACTTC. The V gene is TRBV3-1, the J gene TRBJ2-5, with 7 bases that match TRBD2. This CDR3 has 12 residues. The V gene end was trimmed by 7 bases and the J gene end by 5 bases; junction bases not matched to a gene: 4. The germline gives CDR1 LGHDT, CDR2 YNNKEL (reference sequence).

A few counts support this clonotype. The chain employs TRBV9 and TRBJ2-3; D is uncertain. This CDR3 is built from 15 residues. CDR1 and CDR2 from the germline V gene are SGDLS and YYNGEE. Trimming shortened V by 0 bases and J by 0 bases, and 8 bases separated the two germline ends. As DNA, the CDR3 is TGTGCCAGCAGCGTAGGTGTCGCGAGCACAGATACGCAGTATTTT. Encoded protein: CASSVGVASTDTQYF.

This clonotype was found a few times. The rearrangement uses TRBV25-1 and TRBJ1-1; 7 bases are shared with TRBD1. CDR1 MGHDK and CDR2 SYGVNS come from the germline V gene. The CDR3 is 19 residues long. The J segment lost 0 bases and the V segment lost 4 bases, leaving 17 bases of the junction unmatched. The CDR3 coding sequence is TGTGCCAGCAGTGGTCAAAGACAGGGTTTCCGGGGGGTGAACACTGAAGCTTTCTTT. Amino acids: CASSGQRQGFRGVNTEAFF.

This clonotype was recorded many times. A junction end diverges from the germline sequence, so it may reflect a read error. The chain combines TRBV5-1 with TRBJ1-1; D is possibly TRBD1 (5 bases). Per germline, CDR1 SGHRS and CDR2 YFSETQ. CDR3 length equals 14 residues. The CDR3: CASSPGPSNTEAFF. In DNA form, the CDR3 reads TGTGCCAGCAGCCCGGGACCTTCTAACACTGAAGCTTTCTTT.

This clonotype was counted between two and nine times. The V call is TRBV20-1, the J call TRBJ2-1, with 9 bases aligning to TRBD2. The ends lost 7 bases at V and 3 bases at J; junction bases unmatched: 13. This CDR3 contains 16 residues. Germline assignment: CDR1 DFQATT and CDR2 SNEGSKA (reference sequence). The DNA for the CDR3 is TGCAGTGTCATGATCCAAAGCGGGGGGTACTACAATGAGCAGTTCTTC. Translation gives CSVMIQSGGYYNEQFF.

The CDR3 coding sequence is TGTGCCAGCAGCTCGGCCTTAGGTGGATCCTCCTACGAGCAGTACTTC. Its protein product is CASSSALGGSSYEQYF. The chain employs TRBV5-5 and TRBJ2-7; D is unresolved. This CDR3 is built from 16 residues. Per the germline V gene, CDR1 is SGHKS and CDR2 is YYEKEE (reference sequence). V dropped 3 bases and J dropped 0 bases, with 16 bases sitting between them.

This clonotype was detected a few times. As DNA, the CDR3 is TGTGCCGGCAAAGGGACAGGGGAAGAGACCCAGTACTTC. This gives the protein CAGKGTGEETQYF. This chain uses TRBV6-6 with TRBJ2-5; 10 bases agree with TRBD1. There are 13 residues in the CDR3. CDR1 and CDR2 from the germline V gene are MNHNY and SVGAGI (reference sequence). Unmatched junction bases numbered 6, after V lost 11 bases and J lost 3 bases.

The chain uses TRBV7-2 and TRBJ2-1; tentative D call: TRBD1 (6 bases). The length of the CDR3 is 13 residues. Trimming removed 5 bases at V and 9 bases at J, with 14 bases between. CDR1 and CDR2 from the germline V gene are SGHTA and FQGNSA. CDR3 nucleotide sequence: TGTGCCAGCAGCCCTAGACAGGAAAGTGAGCAGTTCTTC. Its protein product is CASSPRQESEQFF.

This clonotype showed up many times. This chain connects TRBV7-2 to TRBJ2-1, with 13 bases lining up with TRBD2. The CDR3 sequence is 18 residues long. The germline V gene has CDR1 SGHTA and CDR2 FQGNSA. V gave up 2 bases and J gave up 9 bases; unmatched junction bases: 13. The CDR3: CASSLRGGGLAGVGEQFF. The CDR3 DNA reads TGTGCCAGCAGCTTAAGGGGAGGCGGACTAGCGGGGGTAGGTGAGCAGTTCTTC.

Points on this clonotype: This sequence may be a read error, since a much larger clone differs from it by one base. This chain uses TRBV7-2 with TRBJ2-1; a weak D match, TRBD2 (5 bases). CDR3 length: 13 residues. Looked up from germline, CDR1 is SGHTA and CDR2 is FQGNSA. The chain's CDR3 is CASGLERVGEQFF. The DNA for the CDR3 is TGTGCCAGCGGCTTAGAGAGGGTCGGGGAACAGTTCTTC. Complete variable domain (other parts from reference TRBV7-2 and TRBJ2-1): GAGVSQSPSNKVTEKGKDVELRCDPISGHTALYWYRQSLGQGLEFLIYFQGNSAPDKSGLPSDRFSAERTGGSVSTLTIQRTQQEDSAVYLCASGLERVGEQFFGPGTRLTVL.

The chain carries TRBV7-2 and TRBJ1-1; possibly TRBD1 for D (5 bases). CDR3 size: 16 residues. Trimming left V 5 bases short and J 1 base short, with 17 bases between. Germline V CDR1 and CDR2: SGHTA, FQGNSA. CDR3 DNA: TGTGCCAGCAGCATGGGTCTGGGGGTGGGGAACACTGAAGCTTTCTTT. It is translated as CASSMGLGVGNTEAFF.

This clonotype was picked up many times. This chain's CDR3 is CATSEFATGRGQFF. The DNA for the CDR3 is TGTGCCACCAGTGAGTTCGCTACTGGTAGGGGACAGTTCTTC. The chain links TRBV24-1 to TRBJ2-1; TRBD1 might be the D (5 bases). The CDR3 sequence is 14 residues long. V was shortened by 4 bases and J by 13 bases, with 19 bases between the two germline ends. Germline V gene data show CDR1 as KGHDR and CDR2 as SFDVKD.

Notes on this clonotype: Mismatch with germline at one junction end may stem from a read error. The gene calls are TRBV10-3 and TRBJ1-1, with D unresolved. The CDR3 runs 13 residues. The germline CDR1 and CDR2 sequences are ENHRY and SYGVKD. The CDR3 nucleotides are TGTGCCGTCAGTGACCCACCGAACACTGAAGCTTTCTTT. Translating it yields CAVSDPPNTEAFF.

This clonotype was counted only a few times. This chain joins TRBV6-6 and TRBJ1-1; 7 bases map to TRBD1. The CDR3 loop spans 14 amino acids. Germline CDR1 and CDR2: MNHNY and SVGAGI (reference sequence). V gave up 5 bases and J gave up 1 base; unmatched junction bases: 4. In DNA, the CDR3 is TGTGCCAGCAGTAACAGGGGCTCGAACACTGAAGCTTTCTTT. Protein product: CASSNRGSNTEAFF.

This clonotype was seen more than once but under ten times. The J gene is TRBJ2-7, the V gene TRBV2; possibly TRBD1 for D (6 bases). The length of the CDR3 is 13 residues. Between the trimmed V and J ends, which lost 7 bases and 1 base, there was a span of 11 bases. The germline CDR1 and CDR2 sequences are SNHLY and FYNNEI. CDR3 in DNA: TGTGCCAGCATGGGACAAAGATCCTACGAGCAGTACTTC. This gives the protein CASMGQRSYEQYF. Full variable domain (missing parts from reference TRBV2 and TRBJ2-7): EPEVTQTPSHQVTQMGQEVILRCVPISNHLYFYWYRQILGQKVEFLVSFYNNEISEKSEIFDDQFSVERPDGSNFTLKIRSTKLEDSAMYFCASMGQRSYEQYFGPGTRLTVT.

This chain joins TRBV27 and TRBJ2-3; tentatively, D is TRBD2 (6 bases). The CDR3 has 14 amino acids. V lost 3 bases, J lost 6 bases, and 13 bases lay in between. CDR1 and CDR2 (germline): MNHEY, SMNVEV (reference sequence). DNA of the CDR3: TGTGCCAGCAGTTTCCTACTGGAGGGGGATACGCAGTATTTT. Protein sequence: CASSFLLEGDTQYF.

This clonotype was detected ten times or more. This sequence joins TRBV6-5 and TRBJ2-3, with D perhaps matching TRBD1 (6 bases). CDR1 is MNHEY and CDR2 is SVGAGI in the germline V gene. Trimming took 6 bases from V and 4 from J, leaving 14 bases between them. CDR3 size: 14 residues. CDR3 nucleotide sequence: TGTGCCAGCAGGGGGCTGGGGGCCCCAGATACGCAGTATTTT. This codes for CASRGLGAPDTQYF.

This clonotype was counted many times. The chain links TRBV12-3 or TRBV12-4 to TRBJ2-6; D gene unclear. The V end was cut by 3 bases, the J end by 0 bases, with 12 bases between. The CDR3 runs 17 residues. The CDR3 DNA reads TGTGCCAGCAGTTTTGTAGGGTTTAGCTCTGGGGCCAACGTCCTGACTTTC. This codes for CASSFVGFSSGANVLTF.

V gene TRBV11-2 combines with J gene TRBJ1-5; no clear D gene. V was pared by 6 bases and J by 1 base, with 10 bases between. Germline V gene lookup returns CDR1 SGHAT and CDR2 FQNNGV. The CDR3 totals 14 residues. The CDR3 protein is CASSRHQSNQPQHF. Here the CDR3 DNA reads TGTGCCAGCAGTCGACACCAAAGCAATCAGCCCCAGCATTTT.

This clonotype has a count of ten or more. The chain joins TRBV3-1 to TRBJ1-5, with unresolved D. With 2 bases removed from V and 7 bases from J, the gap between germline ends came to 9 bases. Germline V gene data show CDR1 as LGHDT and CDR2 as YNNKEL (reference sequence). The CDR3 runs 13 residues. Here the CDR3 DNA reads TGTGCCAGCAGCCAAAAAGGCGGACAGCCCCAGCATTTT. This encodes CASSQKGGQPQHF.

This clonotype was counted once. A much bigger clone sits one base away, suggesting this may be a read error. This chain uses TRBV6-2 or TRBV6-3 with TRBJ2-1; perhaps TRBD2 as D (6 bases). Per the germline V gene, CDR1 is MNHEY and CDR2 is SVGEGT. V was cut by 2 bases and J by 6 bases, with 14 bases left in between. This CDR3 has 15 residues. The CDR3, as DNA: TGTGCCAGCAGTTACCCGGGACGGGGGTCCAATGAGCAGTTCTTC. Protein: CASSYPGRGSNEQFF.

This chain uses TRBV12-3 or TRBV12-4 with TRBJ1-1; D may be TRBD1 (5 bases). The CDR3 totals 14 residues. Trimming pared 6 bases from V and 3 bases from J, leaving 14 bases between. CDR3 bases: TGTGCCAGCAGGGGGGGGGTGTTGGACACTGAAGCTTTCTTT. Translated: CASRGGVLDTEAFF.

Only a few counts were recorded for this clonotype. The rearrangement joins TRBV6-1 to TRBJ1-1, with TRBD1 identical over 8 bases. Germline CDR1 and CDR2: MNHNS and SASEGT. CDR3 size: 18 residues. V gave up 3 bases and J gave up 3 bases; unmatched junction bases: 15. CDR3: CASSDRYRGRAGDTEAFF. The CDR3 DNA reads TGTGCCAGCAGTGACAGGTACAGGGGGAGAGCGGGGGACACTGAAGCTTTCTTT.

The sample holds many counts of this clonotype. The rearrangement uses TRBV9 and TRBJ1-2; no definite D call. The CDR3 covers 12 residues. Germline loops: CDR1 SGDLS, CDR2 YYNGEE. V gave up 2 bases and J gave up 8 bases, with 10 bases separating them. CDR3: CASSVGLGGYTF. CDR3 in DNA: TGTGCCAGCAGCGTGGGTCTTGGGGGCTACACCTTC.

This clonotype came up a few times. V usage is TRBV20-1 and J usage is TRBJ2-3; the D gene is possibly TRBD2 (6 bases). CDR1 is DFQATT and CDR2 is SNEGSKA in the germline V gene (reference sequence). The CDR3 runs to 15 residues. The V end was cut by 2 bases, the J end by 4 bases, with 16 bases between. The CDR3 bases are TGCAGTGCTAGAAACGCAATCGGGAGCGCAGATACGCAGTATTTT. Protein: CSARNAIGSADTQYF.

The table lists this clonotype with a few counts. In DNA, the CDR3 is TGTGCCAGCAGCTTGAGGGAAAAGGCGTACGAGCAGTACTTC. Protein sequence: CASSLREKAYEQYF. This chain connects TRBV11-2 to TRBJ2-5, with D tentatively TRBD2 (5 bases). The J call is in doubt because the DNA end fits TRBJ2-7 better. The CDR3 sequence is 14 residues long. CDR1 and CDR2 from the germline V gene are SGHAT and FQNNGV.

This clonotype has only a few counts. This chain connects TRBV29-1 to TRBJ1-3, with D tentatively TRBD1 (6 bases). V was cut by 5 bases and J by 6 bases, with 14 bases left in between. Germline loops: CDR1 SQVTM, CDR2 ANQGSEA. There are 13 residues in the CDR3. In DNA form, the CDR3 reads TGCAGCGTTTCAGAGGGGGGGCTAAACACCATATATTTT. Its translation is CSVSEGGLNTIYF.

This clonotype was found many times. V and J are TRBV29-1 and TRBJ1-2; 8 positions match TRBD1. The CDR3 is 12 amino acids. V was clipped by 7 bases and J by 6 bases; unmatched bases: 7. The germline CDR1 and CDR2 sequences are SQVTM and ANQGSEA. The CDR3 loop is CSAEQGGHGYTF. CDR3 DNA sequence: TGCAGCGCGGAACAGGGGGGACATGGCTACACCTTC.